One sample yielded the 16 T cell receptor beta chains listed below, sequenced in a study of response to subunit inactivated influenza vaccine. Using its own MiXCR run on the RT-PCR reads, TCRdb lists one record per CDR3 protein. The sample holds around 530,000 distinct CDR3 sequences; around 11% are singletons and the top ten take roughly 10%. The sequencing used PBMCs from blood, collected on the day of vaccination. The receptors here all came from a man aged 45-65 years who received an inactivated influenza vaccine.

The chain combines TRBV5-1 with TRBJ2-7; the D gene is possibly TRBD2 (5 bases). The V end was cut by 2 bases, the J end by 3 bases, with 15 bases between. This CDR3 is built from 15 residues. Germline CDR1 reads SGHRS; CDR2 reads YFSETQ. This CDR3 reads CASSLSLALNYEQYF. The CDR3 region has the DNA TGCGCCAGCAGCTTATCGCTAGCCCTCAACTACGAGCAGTACTTC.

This clonotype has just a few counts. The chain's CDR3 is CASSLDRERRSRTQYF. DNA for the CDR3: TGTGCCAGCAGCTTAGATAGGGAGCGGAGAAGTCGGACCCAGTACTTC. The V and J genes are TRBV11-2 and TRBJ2-5, with TRBD2 as a possible D gene (5 bases). V was clipped by 0 bases and J by 7 bases, with 18 bases between them. The V gene's germline CDR1 is SGHAT and CDR2 FQNNGV. This CDR3 is built from 16 residues.

There are a few counts of this clonotype. The CDR3 DNA sequence: TGTGCCAGCAGCTTAACCTCGGGGGTGACAGGGGGCTTCTCAGATACGCAGTATTTT. It translates to CASSLTSGVTGGFSDTQYF. The gene calls are TRBV11-2 and TRBJ2-3, with TRBD1 identical over 10 bases. The CDR3 length is 19 residues. Unmatched junction bases numbered 15, after V lost 2 bases and J lost 4 bases. Germline CDR1 and CDR2: SGHAT and FQNNGV. Complete variable domain (other parts from reference TRBV11-2 and TRBJ2-3): EAGVAQSPRYKIIEKRQSVAFWCNPISGHATLYWYQQILGQGPKLLIQFQNNGVVDDSQLPKDRFSAERLKGVDSTLKIQPAKLEDSAVYLCASSLTSGVTGGFSDTQYFGPGTRLTVL.

The chain uses TRBV20-1 and TRBJ2-6, with D perhaps being TRBD1 or TRBD2 (5 bases each). The germline CDR1 and CDR2 sequences are DFQATT and SNEGSKA (reference sequence). Trimming cost V 4 bases and J 0 bases, with 13 bases left between them. This CDR3 has 16 residues. CDR3 in amino acids: CSATRDAFSGANVLTF. CDR3 DNA: TGCAGTGCTACTCGGGACGCCTTCTCTGGGGCCAACGTCCTGACTTTC.

The gene calls are TRBV27 and TRBJ2-7; possibly TRBD2 for D (6 bases). This CDR3 is built from 15 residues. The germline CDR1 and CDR2 sequences are MNHEY and SMNVEV (reference sequence). The V gene lost 3 bases and the J gene lost 3 bases, with 15 bases spanning the gap. CDR3 DNA sequence: TGTGCCAGCAGTTTGGGTGGGAGGCCCTACTACGAGCAGTACTTC. Protein sequence: CASSLGGRPYYEQYF.

This clonotype was seen ten or more times. The chain is built from TRBV5-1 and TRBJ2-2, with D possibly TRBD2 on 6 matching bases. Germline loops: CDR1 SGHRS, CDR2 YFSETQ. The V end was cut by 4 bases, the J end by 7 bases, with 17 bases between. CDR3 size: 15 residues. The CDR3 protein is CASSIAGAEGGELFF. CDR3 nucleotides: TGCGCCAGCAGCATCGCCGGGGCGGAGGGCGGGGAGCTGTTTTTT.

The chain recombines TRBV5-1 with TRBJ2-4; D call uncertain. With 6 bases removed from V and 8 bases from J, the gap between germline ends came to 18 bases. The CDR3 totals 14 residues. Germline V gives CDR1 SGHRS, CDR2 YFSETQ. The CDR3 sequence is CASKRWATEDIQYF. Here the CDR3 DNA reads TGCGCCAGCAAGCGTTGGGCCACCGAAGACATTCAGTACTTC.

V gene TRBV19 combines with J gene TRBJ1-1; maybe TRBD1 (6 bases). Per germline, CDR1 LNHDA and CDR2 SQIVND (reference sequence). Trimming removed 3 bases from V and 1 base from J, with 6 bases in between. The CDR3 runs 13 residues. Here the CDR3 DNA reads TGTGCCAGTAGTATGGACAGGAACACTGAAGCTTTCTTT. Amino acids: CASSMDRNTEAFF.

This clonotype was picked up a small number of times. The rearrangement links TRBV20-1 to TRBJ2-5; 7 positions match TRBD2. Trimming removed 5 bases from V and 3 bases from J; junction bases left unmatched: 3. From germline, CDR1 is DFQATT and CDR2 SNEGSKA (reference sequence). CDR3 length equals 12 residues. CDR3 sequence (DNA): TGCAGTGCTCAGCGGGAAAAAGAGACCCAGTACTTC. Its protein is CSAQREKETQYF.

This clonotype was observed a few times. The rearrangement uses TRBV20-1 and TRBJ2-1; D remains ambiguous. There are 14 residues in the CDR3. The V gene's germline CDR1 is DFQATT and CDR2 SNEGSKA (reference sequence). Trimming cost V 0 bases and J 9 bases, with 15 bases left between them. CDR3 residues: CSARESVENSEQFF. In nucleotides, the CDR3 is TGCAGTGCTAGAGAATCGGTCGAGAATAGTGAGCAGTTCTTC.

The genes are TRBV6-1 and TRBJ1-1; no clear D. There are 16 residues in the CDR3. Germline V gene data show CDR1 as MNHNS and CDR2 as SASEGT. Trimming took 7 bases from V and 1 from J, leaving 19 bases between them. CDR3 sequence: CASTPRSGWGNTEAFF. Here the CDR3 DNA reads TGTGCCAGCACCCCCCGGTCTGGATGGGGGAACACTGAAGCTTTCTTT.

This clonotype showed up just a few times. The rearrangement joins TRBV20-1 to TRBJ1-3; D gene uncertain. Germline CDR1 and CDR2: DFQATT and SNEGSKA (reference sequence). V lost 4 bases and J lost 0, with 10 bases in between. This CDR3 is built from 14 residues. The CDR3 DNA sequence: TGCAGTGCTAATGTTCGAAGCTCTGGAAACACCATATATTTT. It is translated as CSANVRSSGNTIYF.

This clonotype has a handful of counts. The chain joins TRBV5-1 to TRBJ2-2, with D hard to call. V was pared by 1 base and J by 1 base, with 11 bases between. From germline, CDR1 is SGHRS and CDR2 YFSETQ. This CDR3 is built from 16 residues. The DNA of the CDR3 is TGCGCCAGCAGCTTGAACGCCTTAGGGAACACCGGGGAGCTGTTTTTT. Its translation: CASSLNALGNTGELFF.

The rearrangement uses TRBV5-6 and TRBJ2-7, with D possibly TRBD1 on 5 matching bases. This CDR3 is 13 amino acids long. V lost 5 bases and J lost 4, with 13 bases in between. Germline CDR1 and CDR2: SGHDT and YYEEEE. The CDR3 region has the DNA TGTGCCAGCAGTCAAGGACCAGGGTACGAGCAGTACTTC. It specifies CASSQGPGYEQYF. Variable domain in full (rest from reference TRBV5-6 and TRBJ2-7): DAGVTQSPTHLIKTRGQQVTLRCSPKSGHDTVSWYQQALGQGPQFIFQYYEEEERQRGNFPDRFSGHQFPNYSSELNVNALLLGDSALYLCASSQGPGYEQYFGPGTRLTVT.

This clonotype has a handful of counts. The chain uses TRBV7-2 and TRBJ2-7, with D perhaps TRBD1 (6 bases). The V and J ends lost 6 bases and 3 bases respectively, with 12 bases between them. Germline values: CDR1 SGHTA, CDR2 FQGNSA. This CDR3 comprises 13 residues. The chain's CDR3 is CASSPTGIYEQYF. CDR3 sequence (DNA): TGTGCCAGCAGTCCCACAGGGATCTACGAGCAGTACTTC. The whole variable domain, remainder taken from reference TRBV7-2 and TRBJ2-7, is GAGVSQSPSNKVTEKGKDVELRCDPISGHTALYWYRQSLGQGLEFLIYFQGNSAPDKSGLPSDRFSAERTGGSVSTLTIQRTQQEDSAVYLCASSPTGIYEQYFGPGTRLTVT.

V and J are TRBV29-1 and TRBJ2-7; 11 nucleotides line up with TRBD2. Per the germline V gene, CDR1 is SQVTM and CDR2 is ANQGSEA. This CDR3 is 13 amino acids long. Germline trimming cut 2 bases from V and 7 bases from J; bases unmatched to any gene: 4. CDR3 residues: CSVEILAGGEQYF. CDR3 in DNA: TGCAGCGTTGAAATTCTAGCGGGAGGTGAGCAGTACTTC.